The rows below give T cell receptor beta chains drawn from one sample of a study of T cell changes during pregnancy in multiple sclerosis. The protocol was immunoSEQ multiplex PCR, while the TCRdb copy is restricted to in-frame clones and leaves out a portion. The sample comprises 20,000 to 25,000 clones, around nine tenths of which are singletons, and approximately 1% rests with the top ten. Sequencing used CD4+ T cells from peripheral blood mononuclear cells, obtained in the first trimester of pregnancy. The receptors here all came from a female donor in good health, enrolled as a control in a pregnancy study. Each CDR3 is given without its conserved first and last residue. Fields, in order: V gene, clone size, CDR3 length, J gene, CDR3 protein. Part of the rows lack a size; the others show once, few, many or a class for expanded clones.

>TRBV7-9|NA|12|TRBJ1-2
ASSPTGRGMGYT
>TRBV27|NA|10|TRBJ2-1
ASSYLNSEQF
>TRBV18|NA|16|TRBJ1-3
ASSPLQGSLSSGNTIY
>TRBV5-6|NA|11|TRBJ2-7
ASSSTGIYEQY
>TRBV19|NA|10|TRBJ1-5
ASRDSGQPQH
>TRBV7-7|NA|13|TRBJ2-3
ASSPRGSGTDTQY
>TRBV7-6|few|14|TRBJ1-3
ASSHPYGNSGNTIY
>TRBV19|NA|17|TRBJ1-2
ASSIDQGRSEGFFYGYT
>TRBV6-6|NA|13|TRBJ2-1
ASRTNRDSNNEQF
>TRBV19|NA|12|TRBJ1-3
ASRPGGDGNTIY
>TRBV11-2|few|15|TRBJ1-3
ASSSLRTGGNGNTIY
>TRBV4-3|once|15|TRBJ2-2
ASSQDGGGDRTGELF
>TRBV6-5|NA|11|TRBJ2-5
ASSYTVLETQY
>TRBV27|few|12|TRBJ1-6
ASSLWAGNSPLH
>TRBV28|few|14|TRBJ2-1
ASSGLGGLLKDEQF
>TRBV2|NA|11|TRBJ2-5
ASSVGGKETQY